This T cell receptor beta chain was identified during a study of blood T cell repertoires in COVID-19. Study overall: Samples came from the United States, Italy and Spain, spanning acute and convalescent COVID-19. Sample material is recorded as cDNA or gDNA derived from T cells, B-cell-depleted T cells, or PBMCs.

Per the study methods: Scientists estimated how many nucleated cells there were by amplifying reference gene primers. Assay: immunoSEQ multiplex PCR; the TCRdb copy retains only in-frame clones and omits some. From that table come the V and J calls and clone size; the DNA was used to work out D and trimming. The sample yields around 94,000 clones, roughly 92% seen once. The Seattle site enrolled patients during active infection and followed them longitudinally. After removal of 2 bases from V and 5 bases from J, the junction contained 7 bases not matched to a gene. The CDR3 has 15 amino acids. Germline V gene data show CDR1 as SQVTM and CDR2 as ANQGSEA.

Sequencing was done on a sample of peripheral blood. The clonotype originates from a woman in her 50s with COVID-19, enrolled during active disease. This chain connects TRBV29-1 to TRBJ1-2, with 11 bases that match TRBD1. Here the CDR3 DNA reads TGCAGCGTTGAAATTGGGACAGGGGGAGGTTATGGCTACACCTTC. This codes for CSVEIGTGGGYGYTF.